Listed below are T cell receptor beta chains from one sample, sequenced in a study of blood T cell repertoires in COVID-19. TCRdb's copy holds only in-frame clones and misses some; the assay was immunoSEQ multiplex PCR. Of about 78,000 clones listed, around nine tenths were seen once; the top ten hold around 2.5%. Input material: peripheral blood. The receptors come from a man between 65 and 79 years old with active or convalescent COVID-19. Both conserved end residues are part of each CDR3. D genes are given only for firm matches.

TRBV4-2	-	TRBJ2-7	TGTGCCAGCAGCCAAGCCGACAGAAGCTACGAGCAGTACTTC	CASSQADRSYEQYF
TRBV7-7	TRBD2	TRBJ2-1	TGTGCCAGCAGTGAACTAGCGGGGGTTAATGAGCAGTTCTTC	CASSELAGVNEQFF
TRBV3-1/TRBV3-2	-	TRBJ2-7	TGTGCCAGCAGCCCCCGCGCCGGGACTGGACCCTCGGAGCAGTACTTC	CASSPRAGTGPSEQYF
TRBV5-4	TRBD2	TRBJ2-7	TGTGCCAGCAGTCAATCTAGCGGGCAAGGTTACGAGCAGTACTTC	CASSQSSGQGYEQYF
TRBV5-6	-	TRBJ2-1	TGTGCCAGCAGCTTTCAGGACAGTGAGCAGTTCTTC	CASSFQDSEQFF
TRBV4-1	-	TRBJ2-7	TGCGCCAGCAGCAGGCAGGGTTACGAGCAGTACTTC	CASSRQGYEQYF
TRBV5-1	TRBD2	TRBJ2-2	TGCGCCAGCAGCTTCACTAGCGGGGGAACCGGGGAGCTGTTTTTT	CASSFTSGGTGELFF
TRBV25-1	-	TRBJ2-7	TGTGCCAGCAGTGTGGGCGTTACCTACGAGCAGTACTTC	CASSVGVTYEQYF
TRBV3-1/TRBV3-2	-	TRBJ2-3	TGTGCCAGCAGCCAAGATCCAGCGGGAGTAGGGGGCCGTGATACGCAGTATTTT	CASSQDPAGVGGRDTQYF
TRBV28	-	TRBJ1-2	TGTGCCAGCAGTTCAGGCTTTACTCGAGGCTACACCTTC	CASSSGFTRGYTF